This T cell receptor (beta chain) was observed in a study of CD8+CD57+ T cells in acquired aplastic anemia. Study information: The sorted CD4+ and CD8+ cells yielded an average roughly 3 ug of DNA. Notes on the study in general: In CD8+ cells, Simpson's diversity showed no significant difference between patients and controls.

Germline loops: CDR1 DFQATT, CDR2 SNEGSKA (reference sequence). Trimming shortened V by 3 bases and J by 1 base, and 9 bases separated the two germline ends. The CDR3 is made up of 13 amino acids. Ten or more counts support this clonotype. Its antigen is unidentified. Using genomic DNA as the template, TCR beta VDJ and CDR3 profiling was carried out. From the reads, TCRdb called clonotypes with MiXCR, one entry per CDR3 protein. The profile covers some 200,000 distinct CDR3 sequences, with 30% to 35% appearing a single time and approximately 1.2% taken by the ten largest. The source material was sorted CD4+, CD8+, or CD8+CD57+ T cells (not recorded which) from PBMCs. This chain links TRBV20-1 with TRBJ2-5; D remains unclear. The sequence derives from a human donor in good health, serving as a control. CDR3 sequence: CSARLPLQETQYF. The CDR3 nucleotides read TGCAGTGCTAGGTTGCCGCTCCAAGAGACCCAGTACTTC.